This section outlines one TCR beta chain sequence together with its context. In this sample, this clonotype turned up many times. No cognate antigen has been identified for it. The input lacks base qualities; no much larger clone sits a single base away. The library was prepared using 5' RACE. Sequencing instrument: NextSeq 500. The TCR library protocol attached a unique molecular identifier to each TCR cDNA molecule to allow correction of PCR and sequencing errors. For the original study's pipeline: TCR identification, UMI-based error correction and CDR3 extraction were performed with Decombinator tools. Expanded TCRs were defined as those above a frequency of 2 per 1,000, corresponding to the top 1% of the tumor frequency distribution. Expanded tumor TCRs statistically deemed absent (corrected P<0.05) from at least one tumor region were classed as regional, and all other expanded tumor TCRs were classed as ubiquitous. Each repertoire was subsampled 100 times to 5,000 TCRs, after which Renyi diversity was computed with the R vegan package. CDR3 similarity networks were built from amino acid triplet string-kernel similarity, with CDR3s being connected when pairwise similarity was above 0.82. TCRdb reanalyzed the raw reads on its own, using fastp at Q25 for trimming and MiXCR for clone calling, and kept in-frame beta chains. Every CDR3 protein is listed once, alongside the most common genes and DNA of its rows. The V and J calls were not made by the authors but by TCRdb's processing. This sample is represented by about 1,600 distinct CDR3 sequences; more than 15% of them were singletons. The biggest ten clones account for around 30% of the sample.

Trimming accounts for 6 bases at V and 1 base at J, while the number of junction bases matched to no gene is 7. The CDR3 starts with the cysteine, ends with the phenylalanine, and has 15 residues. Kept here is only the CDR3 DNA, which spans 45 bases and is read in frame from base 1. CDR1 and CDR2, per the germline V gene, are ENHRY and SYGVKD. The record originates from a study of spatial heterogeneity in lung cancer (dated by TCRdb to between 2018 and 2021). Background for the entire study: More beta-chain than alpha-chain transcripts were consistently detected, likely reflecting higher beta-chain transcript abundance. In the raw uncorrected reads, each unique combination of TCR and UMI appeared more than ten times on average. TCR transcript counts in tumor regions correlated strongly with a T cell transcriptional module score from matched bulk RNA-seq. Nonsynonymous mutation counts, determined by whole-exome sequencing of tumor tissue, were related to features of the TCR repertoire. Both alpha and beta chains were TCR-sequenced in samples taken at surgery, namely 220 tumor regions, under 80 matched nontumor lung samples and 50 to 60 PBMC samples. In non-small cell lung cancer, the study made a quantitative comparison of TCR alpha and beta repertoires among multiple tumor regions, matched nontumor lung and blood. On the study overall, not on this receptor specifically: The count of ubiquitous expanded TCRs correlated with the count of ubiquitous nonsynonymous mutations, and the count of regional expanded TCRs correlated with the count of regional nonsynonymous mutations. The number of expanded intratumoral alpha and beta TCRs correlated with the tumor nonsynonymous mutation count. Additional single-cell paired TCR alpha and beta sequencing was considered necessary to confirm, at a functional level, the hypothesis that regional TCRs recognize regional mutations. TCR-seq coverage of tumor T cells was estimated at only 5.5% to 8.5% for alpha chains and approximately 13% for beta chains.

The sample's time point, from its label and the paper: sample taken at primary tumor resection. The donors were some 70 patients from the lung TRACERx cohort who had early-stage, untreated non-small cell lung cancer. For TCR sequencing, whole RNA was extracted from tumor and nontumor lung tissue, or from cryopreserved PBMC samples, and no cell sorting was done. Only patients with enough RNA available from two or more tumor regions were chosen for TCR sequencing. A lung pathologist reviewed the tumor and adjacent nontumor lung specimens before the specimens were selected. In this chain, TRBV10-3 is recombined with TRBJ1-1; a stretch of 8 junction bases matches TRBD1. The origin of this receptor is a female donor with early-stage non-small cell lung cancer. Specimen: lung tumor tissue, collected at surgery. The nucleotides read TGTGCCATCAGGACTTCCGGGACAGGGAACACTGAAGCTTTCTTT. The resulting protein is CAIRTSGTGNTEAFF.